These T cell receptor beta chains were read from a single sample in a study of early T cells in non-severe SARS-CoV-2 infection. Using its own MiXCR run on the 5' RACE reads, TCRdb lists one record per CDR3 protein. The sample comprises 90,000 to 120,000 distinct CDR3 sequences, around 10% of which are singletons, and about 7.6% rests with the top ten. Sequenced input: whole blood. The receptors originated from an adult who was a healthcare worker with PCR-confirmed SARS-CoV-2 infection or an uninfected control (not recorded which). Both conserved end residues are part of each CDR3. D genes are given only for firm matches. Some rows have no size entry. The others give once, few or many, or a class for an expanded clone.

D	V	J	size	DNA	CDR3
-	TRBV28	TRBJ1-5	many	TGTGCCAGCAAACGGGGGCGCGGAGAGCCCCAGCATTTT	CASKRGRGEPQHF
-	TRBV11-2	TRBJ2-5	many	TGTGCCAGCAGCTTAGGTGATAGGGGAGAGACCCAGTACTTC	CASSLGDRGETQYF
-	TRBV9	TRBJ2-1	few	TGTGCCAGCTCGACCCACTCGGGTGAGCAGTTCTTC	CASSTHSGEQFF
TRBD2	TRBV5-1	TRBJ2-1	few	TGCGCCAGCAGCTTGGATTATACTAGCGGGCGAGCTGTGGATGAGCAGTTCTTC	CASSLDYTSGRAVDEQFF
-	TRBV7-8	TRBJ2-7	-	TGTGCCAGCAGCCCAGTGGTACAGGGAGGGAATAAGCCCTACGAGCAGTACTTC	CASSPVVQGGNKPYEQYF
TRBD2	TRBV20-1	TRBJ2-3	few	TGCAGTGCTAGGTTACCTAGCGGGAGGTCGAAAAGGTTCGATACGCAGTATTTT	CSARLPSGRSKRFDTQYF
TRBD2	TRBV7-9	TRBJ2-7	-	TGTGCCAGCAGCTTAGGGACTAGCGCCTACGAGCAGTACTTC	CASSLGTSAYEQYF
-	TRBV7-2	TRBJ2-7	few	TGTGCCAGCAGCTATGGAGCGGGTGGCGAGCAGTACTTC	CASSYGAGGEQYF
-	TRBV6-4	TRBJ2-6	few	TGTGCCAGCAGCGACACTGAGGGGGCCAACGTCCTGACTTTC	CASSDTEGANVLTF
-	TRBV28	TRBJ2-4	many	TGTGCCAGCGCCGAATGGCTCGCCAAAAACATTCAGTACTTC	CASAEWLAKNIQYF
-	TRBV5-5	TRBJ1-4	many	TGTGCCAGCAGCACGGACAGATGGAATGAAAAACTGTTTTTT	CASSTDRWNEKLFF
-	TRBV11-2	TRBJ2-7	few	TGTGCCAGCAGCTTAGAAGCCCGGGGCTCCGAGCAGTACTTC	CASSLEARGSEQYF
-	TRBV6-2/TRBV6-3	TRBJ2-1	few	TGTGCCAGCAGTTACGTCTCAAATGAGCAGTTCTTC	CASSYVSNEQFF
TRBD2	TRBV14	TRBJ2-2	few	TGTGCCAGCAGCCAAGAATGGGGGACTAGCGGGAGAGCGAACACCGGGGAGCTGTTTTTT	CASSQEWGTSGRANTGELFF
TRBD1	TRBV29-1	TRBJ1-1	few	TGCAGCGTTAAATCCGGGACAGGGAGGACTGAAGCTTTCTTT	CSVKSGTGRTEAFF
-	TRBV20-1	TRBJ1-4	-	TGCAGTGCTAGAAACGAAAAACTGTTTTTT	CSARNEKLFF
-	TRBV24-1	TRBJ2-1	few	TGTGCCACCAGTGATCCGCCGACAGGAAGCAATGAGCAGTTCTTC	CATSDPPTGSNEQFF
-	TRBV2	TRBJ1-1	many	TGTGCCAGCAGTGATACTGTGAACACTGAAGCTTTCTTT	CASSDTVNTEAFF
-	TRBV28	TRBJ1-4	-	TGTGCCAGCAGTTTATCGGGACACTCAACTAATGAAAAACTGTTTTTT	CASSLSGHSTNEKLFF
-	TRBV4-3	TRBJ2-2	-	TGCGCCAGCAGCCAAGAGGAAGTACGATGGACGAACACCGGGGAGCTGTTTTTT	CASSQEEVRWTNTGELFF
TRBD2	TRBV3-1	TRBJ2-1	many	TGTGCCAGCAGCCAAGAAACGGCTAGCGGACGAAACTACAATGAGCAGTTCTTC	CASSQETASGRNYNEQFF
TRBD2	TRBV20-1	TRBJ2-7	-	TGCAGTGCTAGGGATGCTAGCGGGAGATCCTACGAGCAGTACTTC	CSARDASGRSYEQYF
TRBD1	TRBV7-9	TRBJ2-7	-	TGTGCCAGCAGCTACGGACAGGCAGGTCTTGAGCAGTACTTC	CASSYGQAGLEQYF
-	TRBV9	TRBJ2-2	few	TGTGCCAGTACACGAACCGGGGAGCTGTTTTTT	CASTRTGELFF
TRBD2	TRBV6-6	TRBJ2-7	few	TGTGCCAGCAGTACCGGGACTAGACCCTCCTACGAGCAGTACTTC	CASSTGTRPSYEQYF